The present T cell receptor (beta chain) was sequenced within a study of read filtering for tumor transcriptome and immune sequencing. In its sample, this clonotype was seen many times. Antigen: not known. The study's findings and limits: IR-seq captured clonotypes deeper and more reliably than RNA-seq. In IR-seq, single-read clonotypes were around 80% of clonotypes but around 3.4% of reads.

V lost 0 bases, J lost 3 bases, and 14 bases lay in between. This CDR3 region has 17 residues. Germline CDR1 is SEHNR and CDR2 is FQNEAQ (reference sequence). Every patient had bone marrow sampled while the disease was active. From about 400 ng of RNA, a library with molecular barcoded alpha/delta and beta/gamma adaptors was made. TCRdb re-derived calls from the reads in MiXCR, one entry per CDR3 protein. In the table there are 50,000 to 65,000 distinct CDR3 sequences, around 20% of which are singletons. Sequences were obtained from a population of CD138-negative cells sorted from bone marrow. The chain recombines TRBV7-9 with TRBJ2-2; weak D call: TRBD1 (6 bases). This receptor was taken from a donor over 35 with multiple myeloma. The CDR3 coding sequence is TGTGCCAGCAGCTTAGCACCACAGGGTCCGGACACCGGGGAGCTGTTTTTT. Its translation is CASSLAPQGPDTGELFF.